This TCR beta chain was captured by sequencing in a study of blood T cells in healthy people across ages. A few counts support this clonotype. Each sample yielded at least 6 micrograms of PBMC total RNA. With 6 bases removed from V and 3 bases from J, the gap between germline ends came to 12 bases. The CDR3 is 13 residues long. From germline, CDR1 is MDHEN and CDR2 SYDVKM. For the second PCR, which ran for roughly 6 to 11 cycles, a sample-barcoded 5' primer and a J-beta primer mix were used. TCRdb independently ran MiXCR on the 5' RACE reads; one entry per CDR3 protein. The table shows about 800,000 distinct CDR3 sequences, with 20% to 25% occurring only once. The data were also submitted as part of a second study, on T cells of mothers and their children.

This sequence originates from a boy between 10 and 17 years old in good health. This rearrangement joins TRBV28 to TRBJ2-7, with unresolved D. Source material: blood. The CDR3 coding sequence is TGTGCCAGCAGACCCCGGGTCCACTACGAGCAGTACTTC. It codes for CASRPRVHYEQYF. The entire variable domain, with the rest obtained from reference TRBV28 and TRBJ2-7, is as follows: DVKVTQSSRYLVKRTGEKVFLECVQDMDHENMFWYRQDPGLGLRLIYFSYDVKMKEKGDIPEGYSVSREKKERFSLILESASTNQTSMYLCASRPRVHYEQYFGPGTRLTVT.